These 21 T cell receptor beta chains originate from one sample sequenced in a study of tissue T cells after allogeneic stem cell transplantation. TCRdb's table, derived via immunoSEQ multiplex PCR, lists solely in-frame clones and lacks some. The sample shows under 50,000 clones, around nine tenths of them seen only once. The sequencing here drew on blood, taken before transplantation. These receptors were obtained from a woman aged 40-70 years who later had graft-versus-host disease after an allogeneic stem cell transplant.

This chain uses TRBV7-3 with TRBJ1-1; D gene unclear. The CDR3 extends over 13 amino acids. V lost 0 bases, J lost 6 bases, and 8 bases lay in between. CDR1 is SGHTA, CDR2 FQGTGA, per germline. Here the CDR3 reads CASSLTVQSEAFF. The CDR3 DNA reads TGTGCCAGCAGCTTAACCGTCCAGTCTGAAGCTTTCTTT.

The V and J genes are TRBV10-3 and TRBJ2-3, with a tentative D call TRBD2 (6 bases). The V end was cut by 6 bases, the J end by 0 bases, with 16 bases between. CDR1 is ENHRY and CDR2 is SYGVKD in the germline V gene. The CDR3 totals 16 residues. CDR3 amino acids: CAIRGDWTTSTDTQYF. DNA for the CDR3: TGTGCCATCAGGGGGGACTGGACAACTAGCACAGATACGCAGTATTTT.

V is TRBV4-1 and J is TRBJ2-1; no reliable D call. The ends were cut back, 0 bases at V and 8 bases at J, with 8 bases in the middle. The CDR3 runs to 13 residues. Looked up from germline, CDR1 is MGHRA and CDR2 is YSYEKL. The CDR3 DNA sequence: TGCGCCAGCAGCCAAGAATGGTCAGATGAGCAGTTCTTC. Translated: CASSQEWSDEQFF.

The V and J genes are TRBV28 and TRBJ2-6; the match to TRBD2 covers 7 bases. V lost 2 bases to trimming and J lost 0 bases; unmatched junction nucleotides: 7. Germline lookup yields CDR1 MDHEN and CDR2 SYDVKM. The CDR3 totals 18 residues. The CDR3 sequence is CASSLPGTTYSGANVLTF. CDR3 nucleotides: TGTGCCAGCAGTTTACCCGGGACTACCTACTCTGGGGCCAACGTCCTGACTTTC.

The chain combines TRBV9 with TRBJ2-3; TRBD2 matches at 7 bases. Germline CDR1 and CDR2: SGDLS and YYNGEE. The junction had 6 bases not matched to a gene; V was cut back by 3 bases and J by 2 bases. This CDR3 is built from 15 residues. CDR3 region: CASSARDYHTDTQYF. The CDR3 DNA is TGTGCCAGCAGCGCCCGGGACTACCACACAGATACGCAGTATTTT.

This clone was counted a single time. This chain connects TRBV30 to TRBJ2-3; D remains unclear. This CDR3 region has 14 residues. V shed 0 bases and J shed 5 bases, with 12 bases lying between them. Germline V gene data show CDR1 as GTSNPN and CDR2 as SVGIG (reference sequence). CDR3 DNA: TGTGCCTGGAGTGTAGGAGTCTCCGGAGATACGCAGTATTTT. Translation: CAWSVGVSGDTQYF.

The chain carries TRBV5-6 and TRBJ2-1; TRBD2 matches at 10 bases. The germline CDR1 and CDR2 sequences are SGHDT and YYEEEE. The CDR3 length is 16 residues. Trimming at V came to 0 bases and at J to 3 bases, leaving 3 bases not matched to a gene. The CDR3 DNA reads as TGTGCCAGCAGCTTGGGGCCTAGCGGGAGCTACAATGAGCAGTTCTTC. Translation: CASSLGPSGSYNEQFF.

The rearrangement joins TRBV6-5 to TRBJ2-7; 8 positions agree with TRBD2. V shed 6 bases and J 3 bases; nucleotides not matched to a gene: 4. This CDR3 comprises 13 residues. Germline loops: CDR1 MNHEY, CDR2 SVGAGI. The CDR3 sequence is CASSPAGVYEQYF. In DNA form, the CDR3 reads TGTGCCAGCAGCCCAGCGGGAGTCTACGAGCAGTACTTC.

This clone is a singleton in its sample. The rearrangement links TRBV21-1 to TRBJ2-4. TRBV21-1 is an annotated pseudogene. CDR3 length equals 14 residues. CDR3 in amino acids: CASSKETVWNIQYF. CDR3 DNA: TGTGCCAGCAGCAAAGAGACGGTTTGGAACATTCAGTACTTC.

The rearrangement uses TRBV20-1 and TRBJ2-1; a possible D gene is TRBD2 (5 bases). Germline V gene sequence: CDR1 DFQATT, CDR2 SNEGSKA (reference sequence). The CDR3 runs to 14 residues. With 3 bases removed from V and 0 bases from J, the gap between germline ends came to 9 bases. CDR3 sequence reads: CSASKRSSYNEQFF. The CDR3 coding sequence is TGCAGTGCTAGTAAGCGGAGCTCCTACAATGAGCAGTTCTTC.

The chain is built from TRBV29-1 and TRBJ1-1; no clear D gene. Germline V CDR1 and CDR2: SQVTM, ANQGSEA. The CDR3 length is 11 residues. V lost 7 bases and J lost 3, with 9 bases in between. CDR3 nucleotides: TGCAGCGGCAGTCGGGACACTGAAGCTTTCTTT. Amino acid sequence: CSGSRDTEAFF.

V usage is TRBV7-9 and J usage is TRBJ1-6; 9 positions match TRBD1. The J segment lost 8 bases and the V segment lost 4 bases, leaving 3 bases of the junction unmatched. CDR1 is SEHNR and CDR2 is FQNEAQ in the germline V gene (reference sequence). The length of the CDR3 is 14 residues. CDR3 sequence reads: CASSSRDRDSPLHF. CDR3 sequence (DNA): TGTGCCAGCAGCTCCCGGGACAGGGATTCACCCCTCCACTTT.

The rearrangement joins TRBV6-2 or TRBV6-3 to TRBJ1-1; D is possibly TRBD1 (5 bases). Trimming stripped 2 bases from V and 1 base from J, with 8 bases between. CDR3 size: 14 residues. Germline assignment: CDR1 MNHEY and CDR2 SVGEGT. The CDR3 region has the DNA TGTGCCAGCAGTTACGGTGGGGCGAACACTGAAGCTTTCTTT. Its protein product is CASSYGGANTEAFF.

Worth noting for this clone: Distinct nucleotide sequences in the sample also encode this CDR3. The rearrangement uses TRBV18 and TRBJ2-5; D is undetermined. Trimming cost V 2 bases and J 1 base, with 5 bases left between them. This CDR3 is 13 amino acids long. The germline gives CDR1 KGHSH, CDR2 LQKENI. This chain's CDR3 is CASSPGVQETQYF. CDR3 DNA sequence: TGTGCCAGCTCACCAGGGGTCCAAGAGACCCAGTACTTC.

The chain employs TRBV5-1 and TRBJ2-5, with TRBD1 as a possible D gene (6 bases). This CDR3 has 14 amino acids. Germline V CDR1 and CDR2: SGHRS, YFSETQ. Trimming pared 7 bases from V and 1 base from J, leaving 14 bases between. The CDR3: CASGPGTPQETQYF. Here the CDR3 DNA reads TGCGCCAGCGGACCCGGGACACCCCAAGAGACCCAGTACTTC.

The chain combines TRBV11-2 with TRBJ2-1; D is perhaps TRBD1 or TRBD2 (5 bases each). Trimming pared 1 base from V and 0 bases from J, leaving 13 bases between. Germline V gives CDR1 SGHAT, CDR2 FQNNGV. CDR3 length: 17 amino acids. The CDR3 DNA sequence: TGTGCCAGCAGCTTAGGGGACGAAGCTAGCTCCTACAATGAGCAGTTCTTC. This translates into CASSLGDEASSYNEQFF.

In its sample, this clone was seen a few times. The chain is built from TRBV4-2 and TRBJ2-5; the match to TRBD1 covers 12 bases. In germline, CDR1 is LGHNA, CDR2 YNFKEQ. The CDR3 runs to 17 residues. Germline trimming cut 3 bases from V and 4 bases from J; bases unmatched to any gene: 9. The CDR3 loop is CASSHATSGQGAETQYF. CDR3 sequence (DNA): TGTGCCAGCAGCCACGCAACCTCGGGACAGGGGGCAGAGACCCAGTACTTC.

V and J are TRBV7-9 and TRBJ1-3; 11 bases match TRBD1. V lost 4 bases, J lost 4 bases, and 15 bases stayed unmatched. Germline CDR1 and CDR2: SEHNR and FQNEAQ (reference sequence). The CDR3 spans 19 residues. In DNA form, the CDR3 reads TGTGCCAGCAGCTCCAGTAGCATTGGACAGGGGGCGCCCGGAAACACCATATATTTT. Protein: CASSSSSIGQGAPGNTIYF. Using reference TRBV7-9 and TRBJ1-3 for the parts outside the CDR3, the full variable domain is DTGVSQNPRHKITKRGQNVTFRCDPISEHNRLYWYRQTLGQGPEFLTYFQNEAQLEKSRLLSDRFSAERPKGSFSTLEIQRTEQGDSAMYLCASSSSSIGQGAPGNTIYFGEGSWLTVV.

In its sample, this clone was seen once. The chain recombines TRBV11-2 with TRBJ2-5; D gene unclear. This CDR3 has 14 amino acids. V lost 5 bases to trimming and J lost 3 bases, with 13 bases between them. Germline lookup yields CDR1 SGHAT and CDR2 FQNNGV. In DNA form, the CDR3 reads TGTGCCAGCAGCATATCTTACAGAGAAGAGACCCAGTACTTC. Protein: CASSISYREETQYF.

The chain recombines TRBV7-6 with TRBJ2-7; TRBD2 aligns across 13 bases. This CDR3 is 15 amino acids long. Trimming at V came to 6 bases and at J to 7 bases, leaving 9 bases not matched to a gene. Germline V gene lookup returns CDR1 SGHVS and CDR2 FNYEAQ. In DNA form, the CDR3 reads TGTGCCAGCAGTTTCGGACTAGCGGGAGTAGGGGAGCAGTACTTC. Amino acid sequence: CASSFGLAGVGEQYF.

V usage is TRBV19 and J usage is TRBJ1-5; TRBD1 matches 8 bases. This CDR3 region has 15 residues. Losses at the gene ends were 6 bases for V and 3 bases for J; bases not matched to a gene: 7. Germline-derived CDR1 and CDR2 are LNHDA and SQIVND (reference sequence). CDR3 region: CASSRTGINNQPQHF. The DNA for the CDR3 is TGTGCCAGTAGCCGGACAGGGATAAACAATCAGCCCCAGCATTTT.